This section outlines one T cell receptor beta chain sequence together with its context. Treatment given: preoperative locoregional IRX-2 cytokine immunotherapy. This phase Ib study tested locoregional IRX-2 cytokine immunotherapy given before surgery. Per germline, CDR1 LNHNV and CDR2 YYDKDF (reference sequence). V was shortened by 4 bases and J by 5 bases, with 7 bases between the two germline ends. The CDR3 is made up of 12 amino acids. This entry comes from a study of preoperative IRX-2 immunotherapy in early breast cancer. Clones were read by immunoSEQ multiplex PCR, and TCRdb kept only the in-frame ones, dropping some. The repertoire has 25,000 to 30,000 clones, roughly 89% of them found once; the top ten carry approximately 10%.

This specimen was collected from a patient treated with IRX-2 immunotherapy. The V and J genes are TRBV15 and TRBJ2-3; D remains ambiguous. The TCR comes from a human donor with breast cancer. As DNA, the CDR3 is TGTGCCACCAGCAACAGAGGAGATACGCAGTATTTT. This codes for CATSNRGDTQYF.